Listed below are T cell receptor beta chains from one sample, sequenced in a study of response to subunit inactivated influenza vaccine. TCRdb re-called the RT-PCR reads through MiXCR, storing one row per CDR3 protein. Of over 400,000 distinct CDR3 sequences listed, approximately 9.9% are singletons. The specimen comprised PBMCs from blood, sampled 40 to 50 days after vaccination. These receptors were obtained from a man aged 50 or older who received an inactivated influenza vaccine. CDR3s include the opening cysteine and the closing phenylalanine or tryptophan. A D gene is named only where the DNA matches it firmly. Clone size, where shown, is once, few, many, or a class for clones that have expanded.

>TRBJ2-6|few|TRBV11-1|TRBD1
TGTGCCAGCAGCCTTGGGACAGTCTGGGGAGAGCCTGGGGCCAACGTCCTGACTTTC
CASSLGTVWGEPGANVLTF
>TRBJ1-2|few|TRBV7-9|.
TGTGCCAGCAGGCCCAAGGCGGGCGGAATTAAGGGAGGCTACACCTTC
CASRPKAGGIKGGYTF
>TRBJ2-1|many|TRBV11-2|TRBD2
TGTGCCAGCAGCTTACTTGCGGGGGGGCTCTCCGCATCCAATGAGCAGTTCTTC
CASSLLAGGLSASNEQFF
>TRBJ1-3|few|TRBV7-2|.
TGTGCCAGCAGCTTCAGGGATCGAAACACCATATATTTT
CASSFRDRNTIYF
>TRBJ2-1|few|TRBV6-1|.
TGTGCCAGCAGTGGGTATTGGCTCGACAATGAGCAGTTCTTC
CASSGYWLDNEQFF
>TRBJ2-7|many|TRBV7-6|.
TGTGCCAGCAGCCCAGGGGCGAACTACGAGCAGTACTTC
CASSPGANYEQYF
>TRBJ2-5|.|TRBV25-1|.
TGTGCCAGCGCCCCACGACTCCAAGAGACCCAGTACTTC
CASAPRLQETQYF
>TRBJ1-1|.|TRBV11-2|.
TGTGCCAGCGGCCTGGACACTGAAGCTTTCTTT
CASGLDTEAFF
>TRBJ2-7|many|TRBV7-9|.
TGTGCCAGCAGCTTTTCCTCACTGCCCTACGAGCAGTACTTC
CASSFSSLPYEQYF
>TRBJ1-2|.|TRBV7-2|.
TGTGCCAGCAGCTTCCCGTGGGGGGACTATGGCTACACCTTC
CASSFPWGDYGYTF
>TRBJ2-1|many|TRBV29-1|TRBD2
TGCAGCGTTGAAGGGGGGACTAGCGGAATCTACAATGAGCAGTTCTTC
CSVEGGTSGIYNEQFF
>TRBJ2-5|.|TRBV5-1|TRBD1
TGCGCCAGCAAGCCGGGACAGGGTGCGGAGACCCAGTACTTC
CASKPGQGAETQYF
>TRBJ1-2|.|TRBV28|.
TGTGCCAGCAGATTACCCCAGGGGATGGATGGCTACACCTTC
CASRLPQGMDGYTF
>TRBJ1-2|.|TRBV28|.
TGTGCCAGCAGACCACAGGGTTTCAGAGACGGCTATGGCTACACCTTC
CASRPQGFRDGYGYTF
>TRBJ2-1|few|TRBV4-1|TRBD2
TGCGCCAGCAGCCAATTTAGCGGGAACTACAATGAGCAGTTCTTC
CASSQFSGNYNEQFF
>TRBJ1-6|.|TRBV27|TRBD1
TGTGCCAGCAGTAACTATATTCCCGGGACAGGGGTTAATTCACCCCTCCACTTT
CASSNYIPGTGVNSPLHF
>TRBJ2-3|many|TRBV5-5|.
TGTGCCAGCAGCTTGGTGGGCGTCTCCACAGATACGCAGTATTTT
CASSLVGVSTDTQYF
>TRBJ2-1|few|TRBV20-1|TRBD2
TGCAGTGCTAGTGGCCGGACTAGCCTCAATGAGCAGTTCTTC
CSASGRTSLNEQFF
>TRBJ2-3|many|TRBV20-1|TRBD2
TGCAGTGCCAAAGTCCGCGGGAGTGTTCCAGATACGCAGTATTTT
CSAKVRGSVPDTQYF
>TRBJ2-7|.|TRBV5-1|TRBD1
TGCGCCAGCAGCATCGCAGGGGGCGCGATGGCCTACGAGCAGTACTTC
CASSIAGGAMAYEQYF
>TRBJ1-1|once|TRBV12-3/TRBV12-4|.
TGTGCCAGCAGCCTCATGGGGCGAGGGAACACTGAAGCTTTCTTT
CASSLMGRGNTEAFF
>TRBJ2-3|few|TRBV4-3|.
TGCGCCAGCAGCCAAGAACTGGCCTTCACAGATACGCAGTATTTT
CASSQELAFTDTQYF
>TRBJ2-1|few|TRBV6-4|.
TGTGCCAGCAGCGGACAGCTAGGGTGGGGTGAGCAGTTCTTC
CASSGQLGWGEQFF
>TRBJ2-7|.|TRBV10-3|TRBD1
TGTGCCATCAGTGAGTCGTTAACTTTGACAGGGGGCGGCCACCGGGGGCAGTACTTC
CAISESLTLTGGGHRGQYF
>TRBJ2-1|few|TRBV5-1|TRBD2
TGCGCCAGCAGCACCTCTAGCGGGAGGTATGGTGAGCAGTTCTTC
CASSTSSGRYGEQFF
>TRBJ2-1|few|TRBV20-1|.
TGCAGTGCTAGTAGGGGACGGCTGCACAATGAGCAGTTCTTC
CSASRGRLHNEQFF
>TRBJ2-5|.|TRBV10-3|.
TGTGCCATCAATGAGTCGGAGGGGCTAGCGCAAGGGACCCAGTACTTC
CAINESEGLAQGTQYF